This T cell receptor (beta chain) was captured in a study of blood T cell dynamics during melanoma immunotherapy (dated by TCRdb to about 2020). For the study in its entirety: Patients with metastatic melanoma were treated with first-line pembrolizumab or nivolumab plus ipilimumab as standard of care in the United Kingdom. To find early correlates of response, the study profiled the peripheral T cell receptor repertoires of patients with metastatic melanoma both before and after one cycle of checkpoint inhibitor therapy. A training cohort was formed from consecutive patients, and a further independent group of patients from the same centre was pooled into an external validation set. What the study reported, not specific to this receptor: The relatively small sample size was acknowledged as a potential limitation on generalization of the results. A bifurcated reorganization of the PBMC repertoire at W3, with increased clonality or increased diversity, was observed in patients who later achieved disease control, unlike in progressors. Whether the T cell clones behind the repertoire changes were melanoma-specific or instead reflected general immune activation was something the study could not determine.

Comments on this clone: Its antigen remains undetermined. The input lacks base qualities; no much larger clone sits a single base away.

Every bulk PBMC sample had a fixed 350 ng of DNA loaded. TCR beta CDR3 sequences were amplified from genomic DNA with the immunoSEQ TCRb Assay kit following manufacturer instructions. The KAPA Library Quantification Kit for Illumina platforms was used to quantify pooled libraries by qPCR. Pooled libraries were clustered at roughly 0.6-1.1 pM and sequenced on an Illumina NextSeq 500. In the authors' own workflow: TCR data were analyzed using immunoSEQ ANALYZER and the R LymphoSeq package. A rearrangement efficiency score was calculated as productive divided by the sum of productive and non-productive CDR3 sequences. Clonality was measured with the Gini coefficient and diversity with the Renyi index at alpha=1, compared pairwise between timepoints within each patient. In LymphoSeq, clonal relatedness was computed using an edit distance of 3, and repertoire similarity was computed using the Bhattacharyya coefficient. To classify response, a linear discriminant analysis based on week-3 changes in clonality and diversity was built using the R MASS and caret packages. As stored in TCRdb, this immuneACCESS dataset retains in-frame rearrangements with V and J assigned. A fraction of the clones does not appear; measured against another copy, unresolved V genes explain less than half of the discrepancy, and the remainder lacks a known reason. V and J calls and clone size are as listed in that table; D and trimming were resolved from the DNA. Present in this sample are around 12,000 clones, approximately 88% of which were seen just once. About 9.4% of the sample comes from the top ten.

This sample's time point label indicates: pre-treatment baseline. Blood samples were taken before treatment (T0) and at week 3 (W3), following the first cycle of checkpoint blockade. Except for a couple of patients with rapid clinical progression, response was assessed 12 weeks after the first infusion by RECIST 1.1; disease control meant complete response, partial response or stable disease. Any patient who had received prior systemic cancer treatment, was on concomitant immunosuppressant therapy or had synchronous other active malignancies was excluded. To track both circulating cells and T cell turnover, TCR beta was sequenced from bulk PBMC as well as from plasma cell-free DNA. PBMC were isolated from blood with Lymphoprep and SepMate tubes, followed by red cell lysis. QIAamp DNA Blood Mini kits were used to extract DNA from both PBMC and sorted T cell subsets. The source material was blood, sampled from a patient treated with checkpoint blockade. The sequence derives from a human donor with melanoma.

The CDR3 in this case is CASSILGYPYGYTF. The base sequence is TGTGCCAGTAGTATCCTGGGGTATCCCTATGGCTACACCTTC. The rearrangement joined TRBV19 to TRBJ1-2; no D segment can be confidently identified. V gives up 3 bases and J gives up 4 bases, and the segment between their germline ends measures 12 bases. The germline V gene (reference sequence) yields LNHDA for CDR1 and SQIVND for CDR2. Its CDR3 holds 14 amino acids, cysteine through phenylalanine. Solely the CDR3 DNA is kept, with 42 bases framed from the first base.